These 27 T cell receptor beta chains were all obtained from the same sample, sequenced in a study of blood T cells in healthy people across ages. A second roughly 6 to 12 cycle PCR used barcoded and J-beta primers. One entry per CDR3 protein, called by TCRdb with MiXCR from the 5' RACE reads. The sample includes around 900,000 distinct CDR3 sequences, less than 35% of them seen just once. The sequenced sample was blood. The receptors derive from a woman older than 75 in good health.

With regard to this clonotype: A single base separates this from a much larger clone, so it may be a read error. The J gene is TRBJ2-6, the V gene TRBV30, with D tentatively TRBD2 (5 bases). The germline CDR1 and CDR2 sequences are GTSNPN and SVGIG (reference sequence). V dropped 2 bases and J dropped 3 bases, with 14 bases sitting between them. This CDR3 is built from 16 residues. The CDR3 sequence is CAWSRTGEFGANVLTF. The CDR3 coding sequence is TGTGCCTGGAGTCGGACTGGTGAATTTGGGGCCAACGTCCTGACTTTC.

This clonotype was seen a few times. The genes are TRBV7-2 and TRBJ2-2, with 9 positions matching TRBD2. The germline V gene encodes CDR1 SGHTA and CDR2 FQGNSA. V shed 4 bases, J shed 10 bases, and the junction held 19 bases outside the gene matches. The CDR3 contains 18 residues. The CDR3 loop reads CASSSSWGSGGLFLELFF. Written as DNA, the CDR3 is TGTGCCAGCAGCTCCAGCTGGGGTAGCGGGGGCCTTTTCCTGGAGCTGTTTTTT.

This clonotype was counted at least ten times. The J gene is TRBJ2-4, the V gene TRBV6-6; 7 bases fit TRBD1. The germline gives CDR1 MNHNY, CDR2 SVGAGI (reference sequence). The CDR3 has 16 residues. With 7 bases clipped from V and 4 bases from J, the junction kept 13 bases outside the gene matches. CDR3 residues: CASNQPGTVQKNIQYF. The CDR3 DNA reads TGTGCCAGCAATCAACCCGGGACAGTCCAAAAAAACATTCAGTACTTC.

The chain joins TRBV18 to TRBJ1-1; D unclear. The length of the CDR3 is 14 residues. V lost 4 bases and J 2 bases, leaving 11 bases between the germline ends. CDR1 KGHSH and CDR2 LQKENI come from the germline V gene. The CDR3 spells CASSLDWGNTEAFF. The CDR3 DNA sequence: TGTGCCAGCTCACTCGATTGGGGTAACACTGAAGCTTTCTTT.

V gene TRBV4-2 combines with J gene TRBJ1-1, with 9 positions matching TRBD1. V trimming: 3 bases; J trimming: 5 bases; junction bases outside the gene matches: 4. This CDR3 comprises 14 residues. Germline CDR1 and CDR2: LGHNA and YNFKEQ. CDR3 residues: CASSQYRGQTEAFF. Written as DNA, the CDR3 is TGTGCCAGCAGCCAGTACAGGGGGCAGACTGAAGCTTTCTTT.

The V gene is TRBV20-1, the J gene TRBJ2-3, with 8 bases identical to TRBD2. Germline lookup yields CDR1 DFQATT and CDR2 SNEGSKA (reference sequence). With 1 base clipped from V and 1 base from J, the junction kept 7 bases outside the gene matches. This CDR3 comprises 16 residues. CDR3 coding DNA: TGCAGTGCTAGAGTTGATAGCGGGGTGGGCACAGATACGCAGTATTTT. It yields the protein CSARVDSGVGTDTQYF.

This clonotype came up many times. The V call is TRBV7-9, the J call TRBJ1-2; a weak D match, TRBD1 (5 bases). Trimming removed 5 bases from V and 5 bases from J, with 12 bases in between. CDR3 length: 13 amino acids. CDR1 SEHNR and CDR2 FQNEAQ come from the germline V gene (reference sequence). The CDR3 DNA sequence: TGTGCCAGCAGCCCCCAGGGAGGTTATGGCTACACCTTC. This sequence encodes CASSPQGGYGYTF.

There are many counts of this clonotype. The chain carries TRBV7-2 and TRBJ2-5; 8 nucleotides align to TRBD1. V lost 1 base, J lost 5 bases, and 6 bases stayed unmatched. Germline V gene sequence: CDR1 SGHTA, CDR2 FQGNSA. The CDR3 runs to 15 residues. CDR3 residues: CASSLVSGGYETQYF. CDR3 coding DNA: TGTGCCAGCAGCTTAGTGTCAGGGGGCTACGAGACCCAGTACTTC.

The chain combines TRBV29-1 with TRBJ1-1, with TRBD1 identical over 8 bases. Germline V lookup: CDR1 SQVTM, CDR2 ANQGSEA. The CDR3 spans 13 residues. After removal of 5 bases from V and 8 bases from J, the junction contained 10 bases not matched to a gene. Here the CDR3 DNA reads TGCAGCGTTATGCGCGGACAGGGAGCGGAAGCTTTCTTT. The encoded protein is CSVMRGQGAEAFF.

This clonotype was detected ten times or more. This chain links TRBV7-6 with TRBJ2-3; 8 bases match TRBD2. The CDR3 contains 14 residues. CDR1 SGHVS and CDR2 FNYEAQ come from the germline V gene. V gave up 3 bases and J gave up 5 bases; unmatched junction bases: 4. The CDR3 bases are TGTGCCAGCAGCTTGGGGAGCGGGAGAGATACGCAGTATTTT. Translated: CASSLGSGRDTQYF. Using reference TRBV7-6 and TRBJ2-3 for the parts outside the CDR3, the full variable domain is GAGVSQSPRYKVTKRGQDVALRCDPISGHVSLYWYRQALGQGPEFLTYFNYEAQQDKSGLPNDRFSAERPEGSISTLTIQRTEQRDSAMYRCASSLGSGRDTQYFGPGTRLTVL.

The genes are TRBV7-9 and TRBJ2-1; possible D gene TRBD2, 8 bases. Germline V gene data show CDR1 as SEHNR and CDR2 as FQNEAQ (reference sequence). Trimming pared 6 bases from V and 7 bases from J, leaving 19 bases between. This CDR3 region has 15 residues. CDR3 coding DNA: TGTGCCAGCAGAGACGGGAGGGACAGTACAAATGAGCAGTTCTTC. It encodes CASRDGRDSTNEQFF.

V gene TRBV6-5 combines with J gene TRBJ1-1; the D is unclear. Trimming took off 6 bases at V and 4 bases at J, with 12 bases between the two ends. The length of the CDR3 is 13 residues. Germline V gives CDR1 MNHEY, CDR2 SVGAGI. The DNA of the CDR3 is TGTGCCAGCAGCGGTCCATCGAGCACTGAAGCTTTCTTT. Translating it yields CASSGPSSTEAFF.

This clonotype was seen more than once but under ten times. V gene TRBV14 combines with J gene TRBJ2-3; D gene ambiguous. V lost 0 bases and J 1 base, leaving 14 bases between the germline ends. The length of the CDR3 is 17 residues. In germline, CDR1 is SGHDN, CDR2 FVKESK. CDR3 sequence (DNA): TGTGCCAGCAGCCAAGATTATAGGACGTCCGGCACAGATACGCAGTATTTT. Translated, it gives CASSQDYRTSGTDTQYF.

Ten or more counts support this clonotype. The V and J genes are TRBV7-2 and TRBJ2-5, with a possible D match to TRBD1 (5 bases). This CDR3 contains 14 residues. The V gene lost 0 bases and the J gene lost 5 bases, with 10 bases spanning the gap. Per germline, CDR1 SGHTA and CDR2 FQGNSA. The CDR3 DNA sequence: TGTGCCAGCAGCTTAGCGGGGCCCTGGGAGACCCAGTACTTC. This sequence encodes CASSLAGPWETQYF. Supplemented by reference TRBV7-2 and TRBJ2-5, the full variable domain reads GAGVSQSPSNKVTEKGKDVELRCDPISGHTALYWYRQSLGQGLEFLIYFQGNSAPDKSGLPSDRFSAERTGGSVSTLTIQRTQQEDSAVYLCASSLAGPWETQYFGPGTRLLVL.

A word on this clonotype: A read error may be the cause here, since a much bigger clone is one base away. The chain combines TRBV2 with TRBJ2-3, with D unclear. The CDR3 runs 12 residues. From germline, CDR1 is SNHLY and CDR2 FYNNEI. Here the CDR3 DNA reads TGTGCCTGCAGTCCCCCTTCGGTGACGCAGTATTTT. It is translated as CACSPPSVTQYF. Drawing the rest from reference TRBV2 and TRBJ2-3, the complete variable domain is EPEVTQTPSHQVTQMGQEVILRCVPISNHLYFYWYRQILGQKVEFLVSFYNNEISEKSEIFDDQFSVERPDGSNFTLKIRSTKLEDSAMYFCACSPPSVTQYFGPGTRLTVL.

The chain combines TRBV12-3 or TRBV12-4 with TRBJ2-5, with 9 bases that match TRBD1. The end of the DNA aligns better with TRBJ2-7, so the J call may be wrong. This CDR3 region has 14 residues. CDR3 DNA: TGTGCCAGCAGGAGACAGGGGGGAGCGGGCGAGCAGTACTTC. It encodes CASRRQGGAGEQYF.

As DNA, the CDR3 is TGTGCCAGCAGCGCGAGCTCCTACAATGAGCAGTACTTC. Encoded protein: CASSASSYNEQYF. This chain joins TRBV7-9 and TRBJ2-1; the D is unclear. The DNA end favors TRBJ2-7, so the J call may be wrong. Germline V gene sequence: CDR1 SEHNR, CDR2 FQNEAQ (reference sequence). The CDR3 length is 13 residues.

V and J are TRBV20-1 and TRBJ1-5; D gene uncertain. The V gene's germline CDR1 is DFQATT and CDR2 SNEGSKA (reference sequence). CDR3 length equals 15 residues. Trimming pared 3 bases from V and 0 bases from J, leaving 12 bases between. DNA for the CDR3: TGCAGTGCTAGTAGTCAGAGTCATAGCAATCAGCCCCAGCATTTT. Protein product: CSASSQSHSNQPQHF.

Only a few counts were recorded for this clonotype. Just one base apart from a much larger clone, this may be a read error. The V gene is TRBV6-6, the J gene TRBJ2-4; D may be TRBD1 (5 bases). This CDR3 region has 12 residues. CDR1 MNHNY and CDR2 SVGAGI come from the germline V gene (reference sequence). For the CDR3, the DNA is TGTGCCGGCAGTCGAGACAGATACATTCAGTACTTC. This encodes CAGSRDRYIQYF.

The rearrangement uses TRBV2 and TRBJ2-3; D remains ambiguous. Trimming left V 8 bases short and J 4 bases short, with 7 bases between. Germline CDR1 reads SNHLY; CDR2 reads FYNNEI. This CDR3 region has 11 residues. CDR3 nucleotides: TGTGCCAGCCGGAAGGCAGATACGCAGTATTTT. This codes for CASRKADTQYF.

This clonotype has only a few counts. The junction does not match germline at one end; this may be a read error. The rearrangement uses TRBV25-1 and TRBJ2-2; no reliable D call. This CDR3 has 13 amino acids. CDR1 and CDR2 from the germline V gene are MGHDK and SYGVNS. The CDR3 sequence: CANSVLVTGELFF. In nucleotides, the CDR3 is TGTGCCAACAGTGTCCTAGTCACCGGGGAGCTGTTTTTT.

The chain links TRBV7-8 to TRBJ1-3; the match to TRBD1 covers 9 bases. From germline, CDR1 is SGHVS and CDR2 FQNEAQ. The CDR3 covers 19 residues. Trimming cost V 0 bases and J 2 bases; bases outside gene matches: 11. CDR3 residues: CASSLALTGTGKAGNTIYF. In DNA form, the CDR3 reads TGTGCCAGCAGCTTAGCCCTCACCGGGACAGGGAAGGCTGGAAACACCATATATTTT.

At least ten counts were recorded for this clonotype. The chain couples TRBV6-1 to TRBJ2-1; 8 bases agree with TRBD1. V lost 7 bases and J lost 8; bases outside the gene matches: 22. Germline V CDR1 and CDR2: MNHNS, SASEGT. The CDR3 totals 18 residues. The CDR3, as DNA: TGTGCCAGCACCAGACGGTTTATTACGACAGGGGTAGTGGATGAGCAGTTCTTC. It specifies CASTRRFITTGVVDEQFF.

In this sample, this clonotype turned up many times. The chain links TRBV20-1 to TRBJ1-2, with D tentatively TRBD1 (5 bases). Trimming took off 0 bases at V and 2 bases at J, with 10 bases between the two ends. CDR1 and CDR2 (germline): DFQATT, SNEGSKA (reference sequence). The CDR3 consists of 14 residues. CDR3 nucleotide sequence: TGCAGTGCTAGAGATCTGAGGACAAACTATGGCTACACCTTC. It translates to CSARDLRTNYGYTF.

The chain carries TRBV6-2 or TRBV6-3 and TRBJ2-7; perhaps TRBD1 as D (5 bases). This CDR3 contains 14 residues. The V gene's germline CDR1 is MNHEY and CDR2 SVGEGT. V was clipped by 6 bases and J by 1 base, with 13 bases between them. The CDR3 nucleotides read TGTGCCAGCAGCAACCTTCGACAGTCCTACGAGCAGTACTTC. It specifies CASSNLRQSYEQYF.

This clonotype has only a few counts. The chain carries TRBV24-1 and TRBJ2-5; perhaps TRBD1 as D (6 bases). The V gene lost 5 bases and the J gene lost 2 bases, with 14 bases spanning the gap. Germline V gene lookup returns CDR1 KGHDR and CDR2 SFDVKD. The CDR3 is 15 amino acids. The CDR3 DNA is TGTGCCACCAGTGTGTGGGACAACCTACAAGAGACCCAGTACTTC. Its protein is CATSVWDNLQETQYF.

Regarding this clonotype: A much larger clone differs from this one at a single base, so this may be a read error. This chain connects TRBV14 to TRBJ1-6, with 7 bases lining up with TRBD1. Germline-derived CDR1 and CDR2 are SGHDN and FVKESK. The junction had 4 bases not matched to a gene; V was cut back by 2 bases and J by 9 bases. The CDR3 is 14 residues long. CDR3: CASSQNRGSSPLHF. The CDR3 DNA reads TGTGCCAGCAGCCAAAACAGGGGTAGTTCACCCCTCCACTTT.